This T cell receptor beta chain is drawn from a study of cytomegalovirus exposure and HLA in healthy donors. Measured with immunoSEQ multiplex PCR; TCRdb has only the in-frame clones, and not every one. The top ten hold 3.5% to 4% of the sample, which has tens of thousands of clones, 80% to 95% seen once. Looked up from germline, CDR1 is SGHTA and CDR2 is FQGTGA. The CDR3 has 15 amino acids. Trimming took off 3 bases at V and 5 bases at J, with 13 bases between the two ends. Material for sequencing was PBMCs. This rearrangement joins TRBV7-3 to TRBJ2-2; tentative D call: TRBD1 (6 bases). The TCR sequence derives from a woman aged 25 to 39 in good health and CMV-seronegative. CDR3 region: CASSFDPRGTGELFF. The CDR3 region has the DNA TGTGCCAGCAGCTTCGACCCCAGGGGTACCGGGGAGCTGTTTTTT.